This T cell receptor (beta chain) originates from a study of blood T cells in healthy people across ages. A second PCR, run for about 6 to 11 cycles, used a sample-barcoded 5' primer plus a J-beta primer mix. TCRdb ran MiXCR on the 5' RACE reads and lists one entry per CDR3 protein. The sample lists about 620,000 distinct CDR3 sequences, approximately 21% occurring once. V gave up 3 bases and J gave up 1 base, with 11 bases separating them. This CDR3 is 15 amino acids long. Germline-derived CDR1 and CDR2 are KGHDR and SFDVKD. Sequencing was carried out using blood. The TCR originated in a man between 65 and 80 years old in good health. The J gene is TRBJ2-5, the V gene TRBV24-1, with a tentative D call TRBD2 (6 bases). The CDR3 region has the DNA TGTGCCACCAGTGATGCGGGACGGGGCCAAGAGACCCAGTACTTC. Protein sequence: CATSDAGRGQETQYF.